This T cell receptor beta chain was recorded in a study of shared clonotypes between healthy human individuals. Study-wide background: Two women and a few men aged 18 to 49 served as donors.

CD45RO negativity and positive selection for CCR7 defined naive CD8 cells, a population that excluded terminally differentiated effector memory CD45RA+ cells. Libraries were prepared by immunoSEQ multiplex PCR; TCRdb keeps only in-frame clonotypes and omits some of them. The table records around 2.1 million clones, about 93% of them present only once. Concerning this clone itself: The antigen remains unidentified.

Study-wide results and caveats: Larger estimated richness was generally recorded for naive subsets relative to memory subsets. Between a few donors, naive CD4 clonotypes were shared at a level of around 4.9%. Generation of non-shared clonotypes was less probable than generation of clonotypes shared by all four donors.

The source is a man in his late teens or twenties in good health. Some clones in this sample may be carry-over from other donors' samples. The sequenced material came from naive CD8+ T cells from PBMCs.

The CDR3 sequence is CASSVSSAEQFF. The CDR3 DNA sequence: TGTGCCAGCAGCGTATCCTCCGCTGAGCAGTTCTTC. The chain carries TRBV9 and TRBJ2-1; D is ambiguous. V gave up 1 base and J gave up 9 bases, with 8 bases separating them. The CDR3 sequence is 12 residues long. Germline CDR1 SGDLS, CDR2 YYNGEE.